The next 21 T cell receptor beta chains were all read from a single sample in a study of blood T cells in healthy people across ages. Sample-barcoded 5' priming and a J-beta primer mix drove a second PCR of 7 to 11 cycles. One entry per CDR3 protein results from TCRdb running MiXCR on the 5' RACE reads. The table lists around 1.5 million distinct CDR3 sequences, around 59% of them singletons, with over 5% in the top ten. Sequenced: blood. The receptors originated from a man between 18 and 35 years old in good health.

The chain recombines TRBV12-3 or TRBV12-4 with TRBJ2-5; a weak D match, TRBD2 (6 bases). The J call is doubtful: the DNA matches TRBJ2-7 better. This CDR3 comprises 14 residues. CDR3 DNA sequence: TGTGCCAGCAGTTCTCGGACGGTCGGGAGCGAGCAGTACTTC. Its protein is CASSSRTVGSEQYF.

The V and J genes are TRBV11-2 and TRBJ1-2; D possibly corresponds to TRBD1 (5 bases). Trimming took 5 bases from V and 2 from J, leaving 15 bases between them. This CDR3 is built from 15 residues. CDR1 is SGHAT, CDR2 FQNNGV, per germline. CDR3 region: CASSQTGPLNYGYTF. The CDR3 DNA follows: TGTGCCAGCAGCCAGACGGGGCCTCTAAACTATGGCTACACCTTC.

The chain joins TRBV11-2 to TRBJ2-7, with 7 bases lining up with TRBD2. Germline V lookup: CDR1 SGHAT, CDR2 FQNNGV. The CDR3 consists of 15 residues. The ends lost 4 bases at V and 0 bases at J; junction bases unmatched: 6. In nucleotides, the CDR3 is TGTGCCAGCAGCTCCCTAGCGGAAAGCTCCTACGAGCAGTACTTC. It is translated as CASSSLAESSYEQYF.

The chain is built from TRBV3-1 and TRBJ2-3, with D perhaps TRBD2 (6 bases). Trimming took off 2 bases at V and 4 bases at J, with 7 bases between the two ends. The CDR3 consists of 13 residues. Germline values: CDR1 LGHDT, CDR2 YNNKEL (reference sequence). CDR3 protein: CASSQPSADTQYF. The CDR3, as DNA: TGTGCCAGCAGCCAACCTAGCGCAGATACGCAGTATTTT.

The rearrangement uses TRBV30 and TRBJ1-1; D possibly corresponds to TRBD1 (6 bases). The germline V gene has CDR1 GTSNPN and CDR2 SVGIG (reference sequence). The CDR3 totals 13 residues. Trimming pared 1 base from V and 8 bases from J, leaving 14 bases between. The CDR3 reads CAWSGTATSEAFF. In DNA form, the CDR3 reads TGTGCCTGGAGTGGGACAGCTACTTCCGAAGCTTTCTTT.

The chain is built from TRBV6-5 and TRBJ2-5; TRBD2 matches 10 bases. The trim removed 2 bases at V and 1 base at J, leaving 4 bases unmatched. Germline-derived CDR1 and CDR2 are MNHEY and SVGAGI. The CDR3 has 16 amino acids. CDR3 in amino acids: CASSYLAGDFQETQYF. The CDR3 DNA follows: TGTGCCAGCAGTTACCTAGCGGGGGATTTCCAAGAGACCCAGTACTTC.

Points on this clonotype: A junction end diverges from the germline sequence, so it may reflect a read error. The chain carries TRBV20-1 and TRBJ2-7, with D hard to call. CDR3 size: 14 residues. Germline lookup yields CDR1 DFQATT and CDR2 SNEGSKA (reference sequence). In nucleotides, the CDR3 is TGCAGTGCTGGAGAGGCAGTGGCCTCCTACGAGCAGTACTTC. Protein product: CSAGEAVASYEQYF.

Written as DNA, the CDR3 is TGCAGCGTTGGGGGCAGGGCGGTAAACATTCAGTACTTC. Protein sequence: CSVGGRAVNIQYF. The chain carries TRBV29-1 and TRBJ2-4, with D possibly TRBD1 on 5 matching bases. Looked up from germline, CDR1 is SQVTM and CDR2 is ANQGSEA. V lost 4 bases and J lost 6, with 13 bases in between. The length of the CDR3 is 13 residues.

This clonotype was counted a few times. V is TRBV25-1 and J is TRBJ2-7, with D maybe TRBD1 (5 bases). The CDR3 extends over 11 amino acids. Trimming took off 6 bases at V and 3 bases at J, with 6 bases between the two ends. From germline, CDR1 is MGHDK and CDR2 SYGVNS. CDR3 in amino acids: CASRGLYEQYF. DNA for the CDR3: TGTGCCAGCAGGGGGCTCTACGAGCAGTACTTC.

Only a few counts were recorded for this clonotype. The chain couples TRBV2 to TRBJ2-1; TRBD1 matches at 9 bases. This CDR3 contains 16 residues. J gave up 1 base and V 4 bases, and 5 bases lay outside the gene matches. The germline V gene has CDR1 SNHLY and CDR2 FYNNEI. The CDR3 DNA follows: TGTGCCAGCAGTGGCGGGACAGGGCATTCCTACAATGAGCAGTTCTTC. It codes for CASSGGTGHSYNEQFF.

The V gene is TRBV7-9, the J gene TRBJ1-6; D is undetermined. The CDR3 consists of 15 residues. V shed 5 bases and J shed 6 bases, with 14 bases lying between them. CDR1 and CDR2 (germline): SEHNR, FQNEAQ (reference sequence). CDR3 DNA: TGTGCCAGCAGCGCCCTAGGGTGGCGTAATTCACCCCTCCACTTT. Its translation: CASSALGWRNSPLHF.

The chain combines TRBV7-9 with TRBJ1-1; D remains ambiguous. The V end was cut by 4 bases, the J end by 1 base, with 13 bases between. Germline V CDR1 and CDR2: SEHNR, FQNEAQ (reference sequence). The CDR3 is 15 residues long. The CDR3 DNA is TGTGCCAGCAGCTCCCCGGACCCCCGGAACACTGAAGCTTTCTTT. This codes for CASSSPDPRNTEAFF.

The chain couples TRBV28 to TRBJ2-6, with D perhaps assigned TRBD1 or TRBD2 (6 bases each). The CDR3 totals 15 residues. Germline assignment: CDR1 MDHEN and CDR2 SYDVKM. V lost 9 bases and J 4 bases, leaving 16 bases between the germline ends. The DNA for the CDR3 is TGTGCCAGTAATGCTCAGGGGAGGGGGGCCAACGTCCTGACTTTC. It specifies CASNAQGRGANVLTF.

The V and J genes are TRBV4-1 and TRBJ2-5; D is unresolved. This CDR3 has 16 amino acids. In germline, CDR1 is MGHRA, CDR2 YSYEKL. Deletions cut 2 bases from V and 5 bases from J, with 18 bases between. CDR3 sequence: CASSQKPPRVGETQYF. The DNA of the CDR3 is TGCGCCAGCAGCCAAAAACCGCCTCGGGTGGGGGAGACCCAGTACTTC.

In this sample, this clonotype turned up once. The V and J genes are TRBV27 and TRBJ1-2, with 7 bases fitting TRBD1. The V gene end was trimmed by 5 bases and the J gene end by 6 bases; junction bases not matched to a gene: 9. Germline V gene data show CDR1 as MNHEY and CDR2 as SMNVEV (reference sequence). The CDR3 consists of 14 residues. CDR3 amino acids: CASSPMTGWNGYTF. The DNA of the CDR3 is TGTGCCAGCAGTCCGATGACAGGGTGGAATGGCTACACCTTC.

The chain is built from TRBV6-5 and TRBJ1-1, with TRBD1 matching over 7 bases. CDR1 is MNHEY, CDR2 SVGAGI, per germline. This CDR3 comprises 13 residues. The J segment lost 4 bases and the V segment lost 7 bases, leaving 6 bases of the junction unmatched. The CDR3 nucleotides read TGTGCCAGCAATAAACAGGGGAGCACTGAAGCTTTCTTT. This encodes CASNKQGSTEAFF.

The genes are TRBV29-1 and TRBJ2-1; D might be TRBD1 (8 bases). Deletions cut 4 bases from V and 4 bases from J, with 14 bases between. Germline CDR1 and CDR2: SQVTM and ANQGSEA. This CDR3 is 14 amino acids long. The CDR3 loop reads CSVVNRGGYNEQFF. The CDR3 nucleotides are TGCAGCGTTGTTAACAGGGGGGGATACAATGAGCAGTTCTTC.

The chain carries TRBV20-1 and TRBJ2-3, with D uncertain. Trimming cost V 2 bases and J 3 bases, with 9 bases left between them. This CDR3 contains 13 residues. Germline assignment: CDR1 DFQATT and CDR2 SNEGSKA (reference sequence). CDR3 protein: CSARTIGTDTQYF. CDR3 nucleotide sequence: TGCAGTGCTAGAACGATCGGGACAGATACGCAGTATTTT.

V and J are TRBV4-1 and TRBJ2-4; 7 positions agree with TRBD1. Unmatched junction bases numbered 8, after V lost 6 bases and J lost 3 bases. This CDR3 has 15 amino acids. In germline, CDR1 is MGHRA, CDR2 YSYEKL. CDR3 DNA: TGCGCCAGCAGACAACCTGACAGGGACAAAAACATTCAGTACTTC. Protein sequence: CASRQPDRDKNIQYF.

This chain connects TRBV12-3 or TRBV12-4 to TRBJ2-5, with D unclear. This CDR3 is built from 13 residues. The V end was cut by 6 bases, the J end by 11 bases, with 19 bases between. The CDR3, as DNA: TGTGCCAGCAGGTCGGCTAGGGTCAATGAGCAGTACTTC. This gives the protein CASRSARVNEQYF.

The chain uses TRBV2 and TRBJ2-7; 7 bases are shared with TRBD2. Trimming at V came to 11 bases and at J to 0 bases, leaving 10 bases not matched to a gene. Germline CDR1 SNHLY, CDR2 FYNNEI. CDR3 length: 14 amino acids. This chain's CDR3 is CAVQLAGSSYEQYF. Here the CDR3 DNA reads TGTGCCGTCCAATTAGCGGGTTCCTCCTACGAGCAGTACTTC.